The rows below give T cell receptor beta chains drawn from one sample of a study of cytomegalovirus exposure and HLA in healthy donors. TCRdb keeps only in-frame clones here, not all; method: immunoSEQ multiplex PCR. The data contain 120,000 or so clones, roughly 75% of them singletons. Sequencing was done on a sample of PBMCs. These receptors originate from a woman between 50 and 59 years old in good health and CMV-seronegative. Each CDR3 is given with its conserved first and last residue. Fields, in order: D gene, J gene, V gene, clone size, CDR3 protein, CDR3 DNA. A D gene is named only where the DNA matches it firmly. Size values are once, few and many counts, or a class for expanded clones, and some rows have none.

d_call: .; j_call: TRBJ1-1; v_call: TRBV19; clone_size: .; cdr3_aa: CASMTLSGFWTFF; cdr3_nt: TGTGCCAGTATGACCCTGAGCGGGTTTTGGACTTTCTTT
d_call: TRBD1; j_call: TRBJ1-1; v_call: TRBV10-3; clone_size: once; cdr3_aa: CAISADRGQNTEAFF; cdr3_nt: TGTGCCATCAGTGCGGACAGGGGCCAGAACACTGAAGCTTTCTTT
d_call: TRBD1; j_call: TRBJ1-1; v_call: TRBV19; clone_size: .; cdr3_aa: CASRQGQLNTEAFF; cdr3_nt: TGTGCCAGTAGGCAGGGACAGTTGAACACTGAAGCTTTCTTT
d_call: TRBD2; j_call: TRBJ2-7; v_call: TRBV6-1; clone_size: few; cdr3_aa: CASVQREPYEQYF; cdr3_nt: TGTGCCAGCGTCCAGCGGGAGCCGTACGAGCAGTACTTC
d_call: TRBD1; j_call: TRBJ1-2; v_call: TRBV30; clone_size: many; cdr3_aa: CAWAAGTGHLRGYTF; cdr3_nt: TGTGCCTGGGCCGCCGGGACAGGTCATCTTCGCGGCTACACCTTC
d_call: .; j_call: TRBJ2-7; v_call: TRBV6-1; clone_size: once; cdr3_aa: CASSERRVEQYF; cdr3_nt: TGTGCCAGCAGTGAGAGGAGAGTCGAGCAGTACTTC
d_call: .; j_call: TRBJ1-1; v_call: TRBV28; clone_size: once; cdr3_aa: CATEGETEAFF; cdr3_nt: TGTGCCACAGAAGGGGAAACTGAAGCTTTCTTT
d_call: TRBD1; j_call: TRBJ2-5; v_call: TRBV10-3; clone_size: .; cdr3_aa: CAISDPTGKETQYF; cdr3_nt: TGTGCCATCAGTGACCCGACAGGGAAAGAGACCCAGTACTTC
d_call: .; j_call: TRBJ2-7; v_call: TRBV5-1; clone_size: once; cdr3_aa: CASSLRDNTYEQYF; cdr3_nt: TGCGCCAGCAGCCTCCGGGACAACACCTACGAGCAGTACTTC
d_call: .; j_call: TRBJ1-6; v_call: TRBV28; clone_size: .; cdr3_aa: CASSLWGHDNSPLHF; cdr3_nt: TGTGCCAGCAGTTTGTGGGGACACGATAATTCACCCCTCCACTTT
d_call: .; j_call: TRBJ2-3; v_call: TRBV29-1; clone_size: once; cdr3_aa: CGVEDQVVSGENTDTQYF; cdr3_nt: TGCGGCGTTGAAGATCAAGTGGTCTCAGGCGAAAACACAGATACGCAGTATTTT
d_call: TRBD1; j_call: TRBJ2-7; v_call: TRBV19; clone_size: .; cdr3_aa: CASSRRTGGVPYEQYF; cdr3_nt: TGTGCCAGTAGCCGCCGGACAGGGGGGGTTCCCTACGAGCAGTACTTC
d_call: TRBD2; j_call: TRBJ2-1; v_call: TRBV28; clone_size: .; cdr3_aa: CASSLVRAIPGLAGYNEQFF; cdr3_nt: TGTGCCAGCAGTTTGGTTAGGGCGATACCGGGACTAGCGGGCTACAATGAGCAGTTCTTC
d_call: .; j_call: TRBJ2-1; v_call: TRBV19; clone_size: .; cdr3_aa: CASSMVTGIEQFF; cdr3_nt: TGTGCCAGTAGTATGGTAACGGGAATTGAGCAGTTCTTC
d_call: .; j_call: TRBJ2-2; v_call: TRBV28; clone_size: .; cdr3_aa: CASWGREFSGELFF; cdr3_nt: TGTGCCAGCTGGGGGCGGGAGTTCTCCGGGGAGCTGTTTTTT
d_call: .; j_call: TRBJ2-1; v_call: TRBV9; clone_size: .; cdr3_aa: CASSAGLYSYNEQFF; cdr3_nt: TGTGCCAGCAGCGCTGGACTCTACTCCTACAATGAGCAGTTCTTC
d_call: .; j_call: TRBJ2-7; v_call: TRBV7-8; clone_size: .; cdr3_aa: CASSSAEAHSYEQYF; cdr3_nt: TGTGCCAGCAGCTCCGCTGAAGCTCACTCCTACGAGCAGTACTTC
d_call: .; j_call: TRBJ2-1; v_call: TRBV12-5; clone_size: .; cdr3_aa: CASGLVWVGQPSSYNEQFF; cdr3_nt: TGTGCTAGTGGTTTGGTATGGGTGGGGCAACCAAGCTCCTACAATGAGCAGTTCTTC
d_call: TRBD2; j_call: TRBJ2-1; v_call: TRBV4-3; clone_size: .; cdr3_aa: CASSQDASGNNEQFF; cdr3_nt: TGCGCCAGCAGCCAAGACGCTAGCGGGAACAATGAGCAGTTCTTC
d_call: TRBD1; j_call: TRBJ1-2; v_call: TRBV30; clone_size: .; cdr3_aa: CAWRGVRGSSYGYTF; cdr3_nt: TGTGCCTGGAGGGGGGTCAGGGGGTCTAGCTATGGCTACACCTTC
d_call: TRBD1; j_call: TRBJ2-4; v_call: TRBV7-2; clone_size: .; cdr3_aa: CASGGQGALGIQYF; cdr3_nt: TGTGCCAGCGGGGGACAGGGGGCGTTGGGCATTCAGTACTTC
d_call: .; j_call: TRBJ2-2; v_call: TRBV4-3; clone_size: .; cdr3_aa: CASSQVTDRTGELLF; cdr3_nt: TGCGCCAGCAGCCAAGTTACGGATCGCACCGGGGAGCTGCTTTTT
d_call: .; j_call: TRBJ2-7; v_call: TRBV7-3; clone_size: .; cdr3_aa: CASSLRYEQYF; cdr3_nt: TGTGCCAGCAGCTTACGGTACGAGCAGTACTTC
d_call: TRBD2; j_call: TRBJ2-3; v_call: TRBV27; clone_size: .; cdr3_aa: CASSPIGGTDTQYF; cdr3_nt: TGTGCCAGCAGCCCAATCGGGGGGACAGATACGCAGTATTTT
d_call: TRBD1; j_call: TRBJ2-1; v_call: TRBV5-5; clone_size: .; cdr3_aa: CASSLAGTGPSNEQFF; cdr3_nt: TGTGCCAGCAGCTTGGCCGGGACAGGGCCCTCCAATGAGCAGTTCTTC
d_call: .; j_call: TRBJ1-2; v_call: TRBV5-1; clone_size: .; cdr3_aa: CASTFQNPGTNYGYTF; cdr3_nt: TGCGCCAGCACCTTCCAAAACCCCGGGACAAACTATGGCTACACCTTC
d_call: TRBD1; j_call: TRBJ2-7; v_call: TRBV28; clone_size: few; cdr3_aa: CASTQPGGSLGQYF; cdr3_nt: TGTGCCAGCACCCAGCCAGGGGGCTCTTTGGGGCAGTACTTC
d_call: .; j_call: TRBJ1-2; v_call: TRBV18; clone_size: .; cdr3_aa: CASSPRAGSSDGYTF; cdr3_nt: TGTGCCAGCTCACCACGCGCAGGGTCCTCGGATGGCTACACCTTC
d_call: TRBD2; j_call: TRBJ2-7; v_call: TRBV5-6; clone_size: .; cdr3_aa: CASSLVTSGLTTYEQYF; cdr3_nt: TGTGCCAGCAGCTTGGTGACTAGCGGGCTTACTACCTACGAGCAGTACTTC
d_call: TRBD2; j_call: TRBJ2-7; v_call: TRBV10-3; clone_size: .; cdr3_aa: CAITKMGLAGGRRRVYEQYF; cdr3_nt: TGTGCCATCACCAAAATGGGACTAGCGGGAGGAAGACGAAGAGTATACGAGCAGTACTTC
d_call: TRBD1; j_call: TRBJ1-1; v_call: TRBV6-6; clone_size: .; cdr3_aa: CASSSTGMTEAFF; cdr3_nt: TGTGCCAGCAGCTCGACAGGGATGACTGAAGCTTTCTTT
d_call: .; j_call: TRBJ2-3; v_call: TRBV6-4; clone_size: .; cdr3_aa: CASSGGAPDTQYF; cdr3_nt: TGTGCCAGCAGTGGGGGAGCCCCGGATACGCAGTATTTT
d_call: .; j_call: TRBJ2-4; v_call: TRBV7-2; clone_size: few; cdr3_aa: CASSQDGGREDIQYF; cdr3_nt: TGTGCCAGCAGCCAGGACGGGGGGCGCGAGGACATTCAGTACTTC
d_call: .; j_call: TRBJ2-1; v_call: TRBV6-5; clone_size: .; cdr3_aa: CASSREGVGEQFF; cdr3_nt: TGTGCCAGCTCGAGAGAAGGAGTAGGCGAGCAGTTCTTC
d_call: .; j_call: TRBJ1-1; v_call: TRBV5-4; clone_size: few; cdr3_aa: CASSFHTNTEAFF; cdr3_nt: TGTGCCAGCAGCTTCCACACGAACACTGAAGCTTTCTTT
d_call: .; j_call: TRBJ2-3; v_call: TRBV29-1; clone_size: .; cdr3_aa: CSVRVLLSGADTQYF; cdr3_nt: TGCAGCGTGAGAGTCTTACTCAGCGGCGCAGATACGCAGTATTTT
d_call: .; j_call: TRBJ1-2; v_call: TRBV6-5; clone_size: .; cdr3_aa: CASSRDRSNGYTF; cdr3_nt: TGTGCCAGCAGCCGAGACAGGAGTAATGGCTACACCTTC
d_call: .; j_call: TRBJ2-1; v_call: TRBV7-3; clone_size: .; cdr3_aa: CASSAGGSSYNEQFF; cdr3_nt: TGTGCCAGCAGCGCCGGTGGGAGCTCCTACAATGAGCAGTTCTTC
d_call: .; j_call: TRBJ1-1; v_call: TRBV19; clone_size: .; cdr3_aa: CASNVGGVNTEAFF; cdr3_nt: TGTGCCAGTAACGTTGGGGGCGTGAACACTGAAGCTTTCTTT
d_call: .; j_call: TRBJ1-2; v_call: TRBV28; clone_size: .; cdr3_aa: CASSLRGWRGYTF; cdr3_nt: TGTGCCAGCAGCCTACGAGGTTGGCGTGGCTACACCTTC
d_call: TRBD1; j_call: TRBJ2-1; v_call: TRBV6-4; clone_size: .; cdr3_aa: CASSPLTGGAYNEQFF; cdr3_nt: TGTGCCAGCAGCCCTTTGACAGGGGGCGCCTACAATGAGCAGTTCTTC
d_call: .; j_call: TRBJ2-3; v_call: TRBV10-3; clone_size: .; cdr3_aa: CAISEGLAETDTQYF; cdr3_nt: TGTGCCATCAGTGAAGGGCTAGCAGAGACAGATACGCAGTATTTT
d_call: TRBD1; j_call: TRBJ1-2; v_call: TRBV28; clone_size: .; cdr3_aa: CASSLRTGFRGYTF; cdr3_nt: TGTGCCAGCAGCCTCAGGACAGGGTTCCGTGGCTACACCTTC
d_call: .; j_call: TRBJ1-1; v_call: TRBV28; clone_size: .; cdr3_aa: CASSPPAGEYSEAFF; cdr3_nt: TGTGCCAGCAGTCCCCCAGCAGGGGAATACTCTGAAGCTTTCTTT
d_call: .; j_call: TRBJ1-2; v_call: TRBV30; clone_size: .; cdr3_aa: CAWSARYGYTF; cdr3_nt: TGTGCCTGGAGCGCCAGGTATGGCTACACCTTC
d_call: TRBD2; j_call: TRBJ2-1; v_call: TRBV27; clone_size: .; cdr3_aa: CASSLVGTSGNEQFF; cdr3_nt: TGTGCCAGCAGTTTGGTCGGGACTAGTGGGAATGAGCAGTTCTTC